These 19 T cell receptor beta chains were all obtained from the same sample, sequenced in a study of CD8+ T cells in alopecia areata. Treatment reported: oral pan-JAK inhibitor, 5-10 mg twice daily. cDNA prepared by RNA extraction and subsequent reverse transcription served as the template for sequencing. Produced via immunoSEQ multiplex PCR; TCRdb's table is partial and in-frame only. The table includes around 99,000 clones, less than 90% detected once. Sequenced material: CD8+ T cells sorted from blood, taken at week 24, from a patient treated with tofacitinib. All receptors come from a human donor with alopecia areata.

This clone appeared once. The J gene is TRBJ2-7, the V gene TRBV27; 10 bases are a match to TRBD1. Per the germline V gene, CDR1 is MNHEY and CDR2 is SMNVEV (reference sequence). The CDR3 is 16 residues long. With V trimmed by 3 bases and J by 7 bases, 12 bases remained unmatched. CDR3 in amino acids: CASSFSKTGGAREQYF. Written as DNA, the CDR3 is TGTGCCAGCAGTTTCTCGAAGACAGGGGGCGCGAGGGAGCAGTACTTC.

The DNA for the CDR3 is TGTGCCAGCAGCTCACCAGGGATGGATGAGCAGTTCTTC. It specifies CASSSPGMDEQFF. The genes are TRBV7-4 and TRBJ2-1; tentatively, D is TRBD1 (5 bases). The germline gives CDR1 SGHVT, CDR2 SQSDAQ. The CDR3 length is 13 residues. The V end was cut by 4 bases, the J end by 8 bases, with 12 bases between.

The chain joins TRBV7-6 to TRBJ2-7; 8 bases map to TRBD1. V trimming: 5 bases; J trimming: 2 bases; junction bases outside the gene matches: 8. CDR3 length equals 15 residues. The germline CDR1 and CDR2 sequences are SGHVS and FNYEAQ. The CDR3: CASSQDRVPAYEQYF. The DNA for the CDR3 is TGTGCCAGCAGCCAGGACAGGGTCCCCGCCTACGAGCAGTACTTC.

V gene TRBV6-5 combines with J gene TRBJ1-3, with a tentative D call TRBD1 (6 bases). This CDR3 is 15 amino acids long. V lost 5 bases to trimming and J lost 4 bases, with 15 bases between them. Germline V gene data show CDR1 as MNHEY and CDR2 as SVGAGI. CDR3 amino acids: CASSTPGGPGNTIYF. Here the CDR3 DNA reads TGTGCCAGCAGTACGCCGGGGGGGCCGGGAAACACCATATATTTT.

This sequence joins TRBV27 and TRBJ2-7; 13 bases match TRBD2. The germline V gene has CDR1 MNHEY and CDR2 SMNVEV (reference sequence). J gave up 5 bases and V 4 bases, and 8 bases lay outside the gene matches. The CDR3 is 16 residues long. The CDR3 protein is CASSYSTSGGPHEQYF. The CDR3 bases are TGTGCCAGCAGTTACTCGACTAGCGGGGGGCCCCACGAGCAGTACTTC.

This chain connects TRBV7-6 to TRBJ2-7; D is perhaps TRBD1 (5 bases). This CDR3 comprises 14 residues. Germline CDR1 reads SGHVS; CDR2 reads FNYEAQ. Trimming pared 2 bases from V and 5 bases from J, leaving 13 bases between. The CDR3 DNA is TGTGCCAGCAGCTTAACGCAGGGTCTGAACGAGCAGTACTTC. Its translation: CASSLTQGLNEQYF.

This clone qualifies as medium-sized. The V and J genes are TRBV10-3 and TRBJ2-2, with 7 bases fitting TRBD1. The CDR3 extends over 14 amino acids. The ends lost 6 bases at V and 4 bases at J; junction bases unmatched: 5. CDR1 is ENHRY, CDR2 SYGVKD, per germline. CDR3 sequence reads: CAISRTGPTGELFF. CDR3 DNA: TGTGCCATCAGCCGGACAGGCCCCACCGGGGAGCTGTTTTTT.

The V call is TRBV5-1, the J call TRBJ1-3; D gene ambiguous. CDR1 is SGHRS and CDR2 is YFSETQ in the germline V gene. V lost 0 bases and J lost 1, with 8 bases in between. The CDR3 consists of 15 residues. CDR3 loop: CASSLAGGSGNTIYF. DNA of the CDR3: TGCGCCAGCAGCTTGGCAGGAGGATCTGGAAACACCATATATTTT.

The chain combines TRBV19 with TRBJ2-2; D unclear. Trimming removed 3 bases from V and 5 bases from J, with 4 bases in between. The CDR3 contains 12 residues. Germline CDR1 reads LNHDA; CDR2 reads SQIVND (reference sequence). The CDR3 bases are TGTGCCAGTAGTATGAAGACCGGGGAGCTGTTTTTT. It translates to CASSMKTGELFF.

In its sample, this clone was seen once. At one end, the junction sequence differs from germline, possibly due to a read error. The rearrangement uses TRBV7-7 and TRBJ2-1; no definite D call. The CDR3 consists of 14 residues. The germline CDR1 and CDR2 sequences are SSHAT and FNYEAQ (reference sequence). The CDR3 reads CASSLAPMVDEQFF. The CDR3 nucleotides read TGTGCTAGCAGCTTAGCCCCTATGGTGGATGAGCAGTTCTTC.

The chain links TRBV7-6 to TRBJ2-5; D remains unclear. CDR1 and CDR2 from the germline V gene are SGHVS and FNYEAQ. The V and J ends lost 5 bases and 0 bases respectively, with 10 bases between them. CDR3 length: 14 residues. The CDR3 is CASSPTTYQETQYF. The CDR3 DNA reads TGTGCCAGCAGCCCCACTACGTACCAAGAGACCCAGTACTTC.

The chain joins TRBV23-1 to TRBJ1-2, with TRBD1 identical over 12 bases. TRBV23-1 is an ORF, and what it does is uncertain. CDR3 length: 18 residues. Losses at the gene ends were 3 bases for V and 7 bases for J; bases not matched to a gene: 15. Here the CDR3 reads CASSHHPWDRGLFSGYTF. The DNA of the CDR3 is TGCGCCAGCAGTCACCACCCTTGGGACAGGGGGCTTTTTTCTGGCTACACCTTC.

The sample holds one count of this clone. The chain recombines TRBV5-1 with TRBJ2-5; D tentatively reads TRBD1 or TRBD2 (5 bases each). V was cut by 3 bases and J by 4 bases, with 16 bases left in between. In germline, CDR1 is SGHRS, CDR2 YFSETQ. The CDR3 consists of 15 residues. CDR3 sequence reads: CASSSGRPFGETQYF. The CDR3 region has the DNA TGCGCCAGCAGCTCGGGACGGCCGTTTGGAGAGACCCAGTACTTC.

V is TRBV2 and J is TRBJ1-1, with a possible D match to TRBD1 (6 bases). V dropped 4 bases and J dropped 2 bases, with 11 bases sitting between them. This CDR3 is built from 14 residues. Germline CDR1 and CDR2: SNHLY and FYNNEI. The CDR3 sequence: CASSGQGRNTEAFF. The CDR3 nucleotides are TGTGCCAGCAGTGGGCAGGGGCGAAACACTGAAGCTTTCTTT.

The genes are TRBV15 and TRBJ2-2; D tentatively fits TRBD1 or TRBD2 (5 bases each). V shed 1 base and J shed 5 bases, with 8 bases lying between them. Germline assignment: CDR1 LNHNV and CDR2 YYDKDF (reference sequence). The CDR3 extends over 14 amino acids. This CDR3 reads CATSRGGSTGELFF. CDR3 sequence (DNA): TGTGCCACCAGCAGAGGGGGGTCTACCGGGGAGCTGTTTTTT. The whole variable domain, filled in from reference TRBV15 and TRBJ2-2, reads DAMVIQNPRYQVTQFGKPVTLSCSQTLNHNVMYWYQQKSSQAPKLLFHYYDKDFNNEADTPDNFQSRRPNTSFCFLDIRSPGLGDTAMYLCATSRGGSTGELFFGEGSRLTVL.

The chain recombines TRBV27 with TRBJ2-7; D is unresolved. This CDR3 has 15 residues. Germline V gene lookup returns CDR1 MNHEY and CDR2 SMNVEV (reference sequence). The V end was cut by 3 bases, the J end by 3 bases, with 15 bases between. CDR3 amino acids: CASSFREDPIYEQYF. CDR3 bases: TGTGCCAGCAGTTTTAGAGAGGACCCAATCTACGAGCAGTACTTC.

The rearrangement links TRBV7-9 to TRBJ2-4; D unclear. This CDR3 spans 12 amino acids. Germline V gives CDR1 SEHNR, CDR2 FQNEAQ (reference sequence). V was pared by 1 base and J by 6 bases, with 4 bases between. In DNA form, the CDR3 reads TGTGCCAGCAGCTTAGGGGTAAACATTCAGTACTTC. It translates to CASSLGVNIQYF.

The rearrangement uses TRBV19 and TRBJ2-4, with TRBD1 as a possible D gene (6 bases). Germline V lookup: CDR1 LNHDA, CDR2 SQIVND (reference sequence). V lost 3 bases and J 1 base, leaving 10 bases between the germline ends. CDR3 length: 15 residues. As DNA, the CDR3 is TGTGCCAGTAGTATGACAGGAGGTGCCAAAAACATTCAGTACTTC. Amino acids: CASSMTGGAKNIQYF.

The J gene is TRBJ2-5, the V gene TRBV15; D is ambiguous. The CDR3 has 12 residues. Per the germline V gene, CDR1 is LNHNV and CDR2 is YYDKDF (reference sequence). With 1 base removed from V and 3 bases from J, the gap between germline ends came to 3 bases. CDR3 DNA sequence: TGTGCCACCAGCAGAGTGGAAGAGACCCAGTACTTC. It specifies CATSRVEETQYF. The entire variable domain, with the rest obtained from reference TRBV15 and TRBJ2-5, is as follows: DAMVIQNPRYQVTQFGKPVTLSCSQTLNHNVMYWYQQKSSQAPKLLFHYYDKDFNNEADTPDNFQSRRPNTSFCFLDIRSPGLGDTAMYLCATSRVEETQYFGPGTRLLVL.